This section outlines one T cell receptor beta chain sequence together with its context. The antigen remains unidentified. The germline V gene has CDR1 LNHDA and CDR2 SQIVND (reference sequence). The CDR3 length is 13 residues. Trimming removed 4 bases from V and 1 base from J, with 7 bases in between. Repertoires were generated with immunoSEQ multiplex PCR, while TCRdb's copy carries only in-frame clones and drops some. The table shows hundreds of thousands of clones, with less than 90% occurring only once. This record comes from a study of Ad26.COV2.S vaccination and SARS-CoV-2 variants. Specified treatment: 15 to 20 received Ad26.COV2.S at low or high dose, single or two shots; five or six received placebo; per-sample allocation not given. Samples were taken on day 63 after the first vaccine or placebo injection. An adult aged 18-55 years in Boston served as the donor. Participants' vaccine, an Ad26 vector, delivered Wuhan-strain SARS-CoV-2 spike.

General study results and limits: Whether participants received vaccine or placebo, their non-spike TCR breadth was similar. Participants in the vaccine arm had higher spike-specific TCR breadth; placebo recipients had lower.

This receptor was taken from a person aged 18-60 years who received the Ad26.COV2.S COVID-19 vaccine or a placebo. The material was peripheral blood, obtained in a trial of Ad26.COV2.S vaccine versus placebo. This chain links TRBV19 with TRBJ1-1, with unresolved D. This CDR3 reads CASSTTRNTEAFF. In nucleotides, the CDR3 is TGTGCCAGTAGTACGACGAGGAACACTGAAGCTTTCTTT.